These 10 T cell receptor beta chains originate from one sample sequenced in a study of cytomegalovirus exposure and HLA in healthy donors. Assay used: immunoSEQ multiplex PCR; TCRdb lists only in-frame clones, some missing. The sample includes some 140,000 clones, around 88% of them seen just once. Sequencing was performed on PBMCs. The receptors here all came from a man between 18 and 35 years old in good health and CMV-seropositive.

The genes are TRBV19 and TRBJ2-3; 10 bases are a match to TRBD2. The V and J ends lost 7 bases and 4 bases, in that order; junction bases with no gene match: 5. The CDR3 spans 14 residues. Germline V gene lookup returns CDR1 LNHDA and CDR2 SQIVND (reference sequence). As DNA, the CDR3 is TGTGCCAGTATGGGGCTAGCGGGGGCAGATACGCAGTATTTT. Its translation: CASMGLAGADTQYF.

This sequence joins TRBV19 and TRBJ1-1; D is undetermined. This CDR3 region has 13 residues. With 7 bases removed from V and 0 bases from J, the gap between germline ends came to 9 bases. Germline V gene data show CDR1 as LNHDA and CDR2 as SQIVND (reference sequence). The CDR3 region is CASTGWVNTEAFF. In DNA form, the CDR3 reads TGTGCCAGTACAGGATGGGTGAACACTGAAGCTTTCTTT.

The rearrangement links TRBV7-3 to TRBJ2-5; the D is unclear. CDR3 length: 13 amino acids. The V gene lost 5 bases and the J gene lost 3 bases, with 10 bases spanning the gap. CDR1 is SGHTA and CDR2 is FQGTGA in the germline V gene. CDR3 in amino acids: CASSPWPEETQYF. CDR3 nucleotide sequence: TGTGCCAGCAGCCCGTGGCCCGAAGAGACCCAGTACTTC. The full variable domain, its missing parts supplied by reference TRBV7-3 and TRBJ2-5, is GAGVSQTPSNKVTEKGKYVELRCDPISGHTALYWYRQSLGQGPEFLIYFQGTGAADDSGLPNDRFFAVRPEGSVSTLKIQRTERGDSAVYLCASSPWPEETQYFGPGTRLLVL.

The V gene is TRBV18, the J gene TRBJ1-2; no firm D call. The CDR3 consists of 14 residues. Germline CDR1 KGHSH, CDR2 LQKENI. With 2 bases removed from V and 8 bases from J, the gap between germline ends came to 15 bases. For the CDR3, the DNA is TGTGCCAGCTCACCAACCGACAAGCCAAAGGGCTACACCTTC. Its translation is CASSPTDKPKGYTF. The complete variable domain, with remaining parts taken from reference TRBV18 and TRBJ1-2, reads NAGVMQNPRHLVRRRGQEARLRCSPMKGHSHVYWYRQLPEEGLKFMVYLQKENIIDESGMPKERFSAEFPKEGPSILRIQQVVRGDSAAYFCASSPTDKPKGYTFGSGTRLTVV.

The rearrangement links TRBV9 to TRBJ2-6, with a possible D match to TRBD1 (6 bases). The V end was cut by 0 bases, the J end by 0 bases, with 13 bases between. The CDR3 length is 18 residues. Germline lookup yields CDR1 SGDLS and CDR2 YYNGEE. For the CDR3, the DNA is TGTGCCAGCAGCGTAGGTAGGGACACCAGCTCTGGGGCCAACGTCCTGACTTTC. It is translated as CASSVGRDTSSGANVLTF. Drawing the rest from reference TRBV9 and TRBJ2-6, the complete variable domain is DSGVTQTPKHLITATGQRVTLRCSPRSGDLSVYWYQQSLDQGLQFLIQYYNGEERAKGNILERFSAQQFPDLHSELNLSSLELGDSALYFCASSVGRDTSSGANVLTFGAGSRLTVL.

The sample holds a few counts of this clone. Other DNA sequences in the sample encode the same CDR3. This sequence joins TRBV19 and TRBJ1-2, with 9 positions matching TRBD1. CDR3 size: 14 residues. Trimming cost V 3 bases and J 4 bases; bases outside gene matches: 3. The V gene's germline CDR1 is LNHDA and CDR2 SQIVND (reference sequence). CDR3 in amino acids: CASSIPGQGYGYTF. The CDR3 bases are TGTGCCAGTAGTATCCCGGGACAGGGCTATGGCTACACCTTC.

The V and J genes are TRBV27 and TRBJ1-2; possible D gene TRBD1, 5 bases. Germline lookup yields CDR1 MNHEY and CDR2 SMNVEV (reference sequence). The CDR3 extends over 12 amino acids. V was clipped by 3 bases and J by 6 bases, with 8 bases between them. In nucleotides, the CDR3 is TGTGCCAGCAGTTTCGCAGGGAATGGCTACACCTTC. As protein: CASSFAGNGYTF.

This clone was seen many times. This rearrangement joins TRBV5-1 to TRBJ1-1, with 9 nucleotides matching TRBD1. J gave up 11 bases and V 2 bases, and 19 bases lay outside the gene matches. The CDR3 length is 17 residues. Germline V gene data show CDR1 as SGHRS and CDR2 as YFSETQ. Written as DNA, the CDR3 is TGCGCCAGCAGCTTACGCGGGACAGGGAATCGGAAGACGGGGGCTTTCTTT. This translates into CASSLRGTGNRKTGAFF.

The chain uses TRBV6-6 and TRBJ1-5; no clear D gene. CDR3 size: 13 residues. Germline V gene sequence: CDR1 MNHNY, CDR2 SVGAGI (reference sequence). Between the trimmed V and J ends, which lost 8 bases and 8 bases, there was a span of 16 bases. In DNA, the CDR3 is TGTGCCAGCTCTAACGCGGGATACGAGCCCCAGCATTTT. This translates into CASSNAGYEPQHF.

The chain couples TRBV6-5 to TRBJ1-5; no clear D gene. The germline V gene has CDR1 MNHEY and CDR2 SVGAGI. Trimming took off 0 bases at V and 6 bases at J, with 6 bases between the two ends. The CDR3 covers 13 residues. Here the CDR3 reads CASSYSHSQPQHF. The CDR3 nucleotides read TGTGCCAGCAGTTACTCCCACAGTCAGCCCCAGCATTTT.